This entry lists 31 T cell receptor beta chains sequenced from one sample in a study of response to subunit inactivated influenza vaccine. TCRdb called the RT-PCR reads again in MiXCR, with one record for every CDR3 protein. The sample holds hundreds of thousands of distinct CDR3 sequences, about a sixth seen once. Here the sequenced sample was PBMCs from blood, taken roughly 12 days after vaccination. The receptors were gathered from a man aged 50-59 years who received an inactivated influenza vaccine.

This clonotype turned up a few times. This chain's CDR3 is CSARAGTENQPQHF. The CDR3 region has the DNA TGCAGTGCTAGAGCCGGGACCGAGAATCAGCCCCAGCATTTT. The chain has TRBV20-1 and TRBJ1-5, with D possibly being TRBD1 (5 bases). The CDR3 is made up of 14 amino acids. V was pared by 1 base and J by 4 bases, with 11 bases between. CDR1 is DFQATT and CDR2 is SNEGSKA in the germline V gene (reference sequence).

The chain has TRBV7-2 and TRBJ2-5; 10 bases line up with TRBD2. The CDR3 has 15 residues. J was trimmed by 5 bases and V by 1 base; bases with no gene match: 4. Germline V gives CDR1 SGHTA, CDR2 FQGNSA. CDR3: CASSLGGLASETQYF. As DNA, the CDR3 is TGTGCCAGCAGCTTAGGGGGACTAGCGTCCGAGACCCAGTACTTC.

The CDR3 protein is CASSQPGTGNEQFF. The CDR3 bases are TGCGCCAGCAGCCAACCAGGGACCGGCAATGAGCAGTTCTTC. The rearrangement links TRBV4-3 to TRBJ2-1; possibly TRBD1 or TRBD2 for D (5 bases each). Trimming took off 2 bases at V and 6 bases at J, with 11 bases between the two ends. Germline V gene sequence: CDR1 LGHNA, CDR2 YSLEER. The CDR3 consists of 14 residues.

This clonotype was counted a few times. The rearrangement uses TRBV7-8 and TRBJ1-5, with D perhaps matching TRBD1 (5 bases). The V and J ends lost 0 bases and 6 bases respectively, with 9 bases between them. CDR1 is SGHVS and CDR2 is FQNEAQ in the germline V gene. The CDR3 is 14 amino acids. DNA of the CDR3: TGTGCCAGCAGCTTAGCAACAGGTCCTCAGCCCCAGCATTTT. It specifies CASSLATGPQPQHF.

This clonotype has only a few counts. The J gene is TRBJ1-2, the V gene TRBV4-2, with TRBD1 as a possible D gene (5 bases). Germline CDR1 LGHNA, CDR2 YNFKEQ. This CDR3 region has 14 residues. Trimming removed 4 bases at V and 2 bases at J, with 11 bases between. The CDR3 sequence: CASSPPGGNYGYTF. CDR3 bases: TGTGCCAGCAGCCCCCCGGGGGGAAACTATGGCTACACCTTC.

Many counts were recorded for this clonotype. The genes are TRBV29-1 and TRBJ2-1, with 7 bases that match TRBD2. Germline trimming cut 6 bases from V and 12 bases from J; bases unmatched to any gene: 8. The CDR3 has 11 residues. Germline V gene lookup returns CDR1 SQVTM and CDR2 ANQGSEA. The CDR3 DNA sequence: TGCAGCGTAACAGCGGGACTCGGGCAGTTCTTC. Translating it yields CSVTAGLGQFF.

The rearrangement uses TRBV19 and TRBJ1-5, with D unclear. CDR1 is LNHDA, CDR2 SQIVND, per germline (reference sequence). This CDR3 contains 13 residues. V gave up 1 base and J gave up 3 bases, with 4 bases separating them. The CDR3 region has the DNA TGTGCCAGTAGTATAGCCCTCAATCAGCCCCAGCATTTT. Encoded protein: CASSIALNQPQHF.

The V call is TRBV27, the J call TRBJ2-4, with D perhaps TRBD1 or TRBD2 (6 bases each). Germline assignment: CDR1 MNHEY and CDR2 SMNVEV (reference sequence). This CDR3 region has 15 residues. The germline V and J ends were trimmed by 7 bases and 3 bases, with 16 bases remaining between them. CDR3: CASMRRVRGKNIQYF. For the CDR3, the DNA is TGTGCCAGCATGAGGAGGGTCAGGGGCAAAAACATTCAGTACTTC.

V usage is TRBV15 and J usage is TRBJ2-1; no clear D. The CDR3 length is 13 residues. V lost 4 bases and J 10 bases, leaving 14 bases between the germline ends. CDR1 and CDR2 from the germline V gene are LNHNV and YYDKDF (reference sequence). In nucleotides, the CDR3 is TGTGCCACCAGCACCGATCCGGTCCGGGAGCAGTTCTTC. It is translated as CATSTDPVREQFF.

The rearrangement joins TRBV18 to TRBJ2-6; 8 nucleotides line up with TRBD2. Germline loops: CDR1 KGHSH, CDR2 LQKENI. This CDR3 has 16 amino acids. J gave up 2 bases and V 3 bases, and 3 bases lay outside the gene matches. CDR3 protein: CASSPYSGAGANVLTF. The DNA of the CDR3 is TGTGCCAGCTCACCCTATAGCGGGGCTGGGGCCAACGTCCTGACTTTC. The whole variable domain, remainder taken from reference TRBV18 and TRBJ2-6, is NAGVMQNPRHLVRRRGQEARLRCSPMKGHSHVYWYRQLPEEGLKFMVYLQKENIIDESGMPKERFSAEFPKEGPSILRIQQVVRGDSAAYFCASSPYSGAGANVLTFGAGSRLTVL.

This clonotype was recorded many times. This chain connects TRBV7-2 to TRBJ2-2, with D possibly TRBD1 on 5 matching bases. Germline CDR1 SGHTA, CDR2 FQGNSA. Trimming took off 5 bases at V and 4 bases at J, with 11 bases between the two ends. The CDR3 spans 14 residues. This CDR3 reads CASSQGTGTGELFF. Written as DNA, the CDR3 is TGTGCCAGCAGCCAGGGTACCGGCACCGGGGAGCTGTTTTTT.

The chain carries TRBV10-3 and TRBJ1-5, with 9 nucleotides matching TRBD1. Trimming at V came to 5 bases and at J to 4 bases, leaving 6 bases not matched to a gene. Germline V gene data show CDR1 as ENHRY and CDR2 as SYGVKD. The CDR3 runs 15 residues. The CDR3 loop reads CAISLGQGQNQPQHF. In DNA, the CDR3 is TGTGCCATCAGTTTGGGACAGGGACAGAATCAGCCCCAGCATTTT.

The rearrangement uses TRBV5-6 and TRBJ1-3, with D tentatively TRBD1 (6 bases). Germline assignment: CDR1 SGHDT and CDR2 YYEEEE. The V gene lost 4 bases and the J gene lost 7 bases, with 12 bases spanning the gap. The CDR3 consists of 13 residues. The CDR3 sequence is CASSQNRVNTIYF. The CDR3, as DNA: TGTGCCAGCAGCCAGAACAGGGTGAACACCATATATTTT.

The V gene is TRBV7-2, the J gene TRBJ2-3, with TRBD2 matching 10 bases. Germline V lookup: CDR1 SGHTA, CDR2 FQGNSA. The CDR3 consists of 17 residues. The V gene end was trimmed by 2 bases and the J gene end by 2 bases; junction bases not matched to a gene: 7. The CDR3 DNA is TGTGCCAGCAGCTTAAGGGCTAGCGGGGGACACACAGATACGCAGTATTTT. This translates into CASSLRASGGHTDTQYF.

This clonotype was found many times. V usage is TRBV6-5 and J usage is TRBJ1-1; D may be TRBD1 (6 bases). CDR1 and CDR2 from the germline V gene are MNHEY and SVGAGI. Trimming cost V 0 bases and J 5 bases, with 13 bases left between them. The CDR3 spans 15 residues. CDR3 protein: CASSYSLGGRTEAFF. The CDR3 region has the DNA TGTGCCAGCAGTTACTCGTTGGGGGGCAGGACTGAAGCTTTCTTT.

Concerning this clonotype: One end of the junction does not line up with germline, which may come from a read error. The DNA for the CDR3 is TGTGCCAGCACCGTACAGGGGGCCGGCAACACCGGGGAGCTGTTTTTT. Its translation: CASTVQGAGNTGELFF. The chain recombines TRBV9 with TRBJ2-2; 9 bases line up with TRBD1. The germline V gene encodes CDR1 SGDLS and CDR2 YYNGEE. The CDR3 runs to 16 residues.

In its sample, this clonotype was seen many times. The chain uses TRBV10-3 and TRBJ2-3, with unresolved D. The V and J ends lost 10 bases and 1 base respectively, with 9 bases between them. The V gene's germline CDR1 is ENHRY and CDR2 SYGVKD. The CDR3 has 12 residues. CDR3 nucleotides: TGTGCCAACGGGTATGGCACAGATACGCAGTATTTT. Its translation: CANGYGTDTQYF.

The rearrangement uses TRBV7-9 and TRBJ2-3; TRBD2 aligns across 7 bases. The CDR3 has 13 amino acids. J gave up 6 bases and V 6 bases, and 6 bases lay outside the gene matches. CDR1 SEHNR and CDR2 FQNEAQ come from the germline V gene (reference sequence). The CDR3 nucleotides are TGTGCCAGCAGGGCGGGGGACTTGGATACGCAGTATTTT. It translates to CASRAGDLDTQYF.

This clonotype was counted only a few times. The chain joins TRBV9 to TRBJ2-7; D is perhaps TRBD1 (5 bases). The V end lost 3 bases, the J end lost 2 bases, and 15 bases lay between the germline ends. The germline gives CDR1 SGDLS, CDR2 YYNGEE. This CDR3 has 15 amino acids. This CDR3 reads CASSAEPGPTYEQYF. CDR3 nucleotides: TGTGCCAGCAGCGCCGAGCCAGGGCCTACCTACGAGCAGTACTTC.

This clonotype was counted ten times or more. The junction does not match germline at one end; this may be a read error. The chain combines TRBV12-3 or TRBV12-4 with TRBJ2-5; 8 bases are a match to TRBD2. This CDR3 is 15 amino acids long. The CDR3 is CASSRLAGTQETQYF. DNA of the CDR3: TGCGCCAGCAGCCGCCTAGCGGGCACCCAAGAGACCCAGTACTTC.

This rearrangement joins TRBV28 to TRBJ1-2; the D is unclear. The CDR3 length is 12 residues. In germline, CDR1 is MDHEN, CDR2 SYDVKM. V was cut by 3 bases and J by 7 bases, with 9 bases left in between. CDR3 sequence reads: CASSFSEVGYTF. The DNA of the CDR3 is TGTGCCAGCAGTTTTTCAGAAGTTGGCTACACCTTC.

This clonotype was found a few times. The J gene is TRBJ2-1, the V gene TRBV20-1, with 8 bases aligning to TRBD2. The CDR3 has 15 residues. CDR1 is DFQATT, CDR2 SNEGSKA, per germline (reference sequence). After removal of 7 bases from V and 2 bases from J, the junction contained 10 bases not matched to a gene. Here the CDR3 DNA reads TGCAGTGTCAGGTCCCAGCGGGGGACCTACAATGAGCAGTTCTTC. It translates to CSVRSQRGTYNEQFF.

This clonotype appeared a few times. This chain joins TRBV4-2 and TRBJ1-1, with no clear D. The germline V and J ends were trimmed by 1 base and 5 bases, with 11 bases remaining between them. In germline, CDR1 is LGHNA, CDR2 YNFKEQ. The CDR3 loop spans 14 amino acids. CDR3 sequence: CASSQGLARTEAFF. The CDR3 DNA reads TGTGCCAGCAGCCAAGGCTTGGCGAGGACTGAAGCTTTCTTT.

This clonotype has more than one count but fewer than ten. The chain links TRBV20-1 to TRBJ2-5; 12 bases fit TRBD2. The CDR3 spans 15 residues. Germline V lookup: CDR1 DFQATT, CDR2 SNEGSKA (reference sequence). The junction had 6 bases not matched to a gene; V was cut back by 6 bases and J by 1 base. The CDR3 DNA follows: TGCAGTGCCCGGACTAGCGGGACCCGCCAAGAGACCCAGTACTTC. Protein product: CSARTSGTRQETQYF.

This clonotype appeared many times. V is TRBV12-3 or TRBV12-4 and J is TRBJ2-2, with 7 bases matching TRBD1. The CDR3 consists of 16 residues. V shed 5 bases and J 7 bases; nucleotides not matched to a gene: 13. In DNA, the CDR3 is TGTGCCAGCAGTCCCGGGACAGCATTCCTAAGCGGGGAGCTGTTTTTT. It codes for CASSPGTAFLSGELFF.

This clonotype was detected only a few times. The chain combines TRBV20-1 with TRBJ1-2; D call uncertain. Germline V gene lookup returns CDR1 DFQATT and CDR2 SNEGSKA (reference sequence). The V gene lost 8 bases and the J gene lost 8 bases, with 15 bases spanning the gap. This CDR3 region has 11 residues. CDR3 bases: TGCAGTCCGGCCGTGGCGGGGGGCTACACCTTC. Protein product: CSPAVAGGYTF.

There are a few counts of this clonotype. V usage is TRBV5-1 and J usage is TRBJ2-2; TRBD1 might be the D (6 bases). V lost 0 bases, J lost 6 bases, and 12 bases lay in between. Per the germline V gene, CDR1 is SGHRS and CDR2 is YFSETQ. This CDR3 has 15 amino acids. CDR3 residues: CASSLGQVLSGELFF. The CDR3 nucleotides read TGCGCCAGCAGCTTGGGACAGGTTCTTTCCGGGGAGCTGTTTTTT.

In this sample, this clonotype turned up a few times. The chain carries TRBV12-3 or TRBV12-4 and TRBJ2-2, with 7 bases fitting TRBD1. The CDR3 has 13 residues. J was trimmed by 6 bases and V by 4 bases; bases with no gene match: 2. In DNA, the CDR3 is TGTGCCAGCAGTTCCGGACAGGCCGGGGAGCTGTTTTTT. Translated, it gives CASSSGQAGELFF.

Notes on this clonotype: A junction end diverges from the germline sequence, so it may reflect a read error. The chain joins TRBV6-1 to TRBJ1-5; D perhaps matches TRBD1 (6 bases). The germline CDR1 and CDR2 sequences are MNHNS and SASEGT. The CDR3 extends over 14 amino acids. CDR3 loop: CASIEKGGDQPQHF. CDR3 nucleotide sequence: TGTGCCAGCATTGAAAAAGGGGGGGATCAGCCCCAGCATTTT.

The V call is TRBV7-6, the J call TRBJ1-1, with a possible D match to TRBD1 (6 bases). V was pared by 6 bases and J by 5 bases, with 13 bases between. CDR1 is SGHVS and CDR2 is FNYEAQ in the germline V gene. The CDR3 extends over 13 amino acids. CDR3 nucleotide sequence: TGTGCCAGCAGTCAACAGCAGGGGACTGAAGCTTTCTTT. It yields the protein CASSQQQGTEAFF.

The J gene is TRBJ2-2, the V gene TRBV19; TRBD1 aligns across 10 bases. There are 18 residues in the CDR3. CDR1 is LNHDA, CDR2 SQIVND, per germline (reference sequence). The V and J ends lost 5 bases and 6 bases, in that order; junction bases with no gene match: 15. As DNA, the CDR3 is TGTGCCAGTAGTCTTCCTCGCCGGGACAGGGGAGACCCCGGGGAGCTGTTTTTT. Protein product: CASSLPRRDRGDPGELFF.